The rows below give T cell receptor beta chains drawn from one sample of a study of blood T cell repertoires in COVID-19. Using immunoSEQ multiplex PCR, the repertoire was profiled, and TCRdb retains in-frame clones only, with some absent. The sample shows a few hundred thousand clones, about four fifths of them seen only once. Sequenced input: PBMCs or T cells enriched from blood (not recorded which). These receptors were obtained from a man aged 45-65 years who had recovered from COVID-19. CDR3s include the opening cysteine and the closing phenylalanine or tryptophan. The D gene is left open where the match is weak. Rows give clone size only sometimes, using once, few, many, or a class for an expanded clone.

CDR3: CASSSESGDFNEKLFF
DNA: TGCGCCAGCAGCTCAGAATCAGGGGATTTTAATGAAAAACTGTTTTTT
D: -
J: TRBJ1-4
size: -
V: TRBV5-1

CDR3: CASSLRAGPSYGYTF
DNA: TGTGCCAGCAGCTTGCGGGCAGGGCCTAGCTATGGCTACACCTTC
D: -
J: TRBJ1-2
size: -
V: TRBV5-6

CDR3: CASSQSPGNEQFF
DNA: TGCGCCAGCAGCCAATCTCCGGGTAATGAGCAGTTCTTC
D: -
J: TRBJ2-1
size: few
V: TRBV4-3

CDR3: CAWGFGFREKLFF
DNA: TGTGCCTGGGGCTTCGGGTTCCGGGAAAAACTGTTTTTT
D: -
J: TRBJ1-4
size: -
V: TRBV30

CDR3: CASSILQGNQPQHF
DNA: TGTGCCAGCAGTATTCTGCAGGGCAATCAGCCCCAGCATTTT
D: -
J: TRBJ1-5
size: few
V: TRBV2

CDR3: CASSFLSEPQHF
DNA: TGTGCCAGCAGCTTCCTAAGTGAGCCCCAGCATTTT
D: -
J: TRBJ1-5
size: -
V: TRBV7-8

CDR3: CASSSEDRANSPLHF
DNA: TGTGCCAGCAGTTCCGAAGACAGGGCTAATTCACCCCTCCACTTT
D: TRBD1
J: TRBJ1-6
size: -
V: TRBV6-5

CDR3: CASSVEGTDVIEAFF
DNA: TGTGCCAGCAGCGTAGAGGGGACAGATGTAATTGAAGCTTTCTTT
D: TRBD1
J: TRBJ1-1
size: -
V: TRBV9

CDR3: CASSRDLGELFF
DNA: TGTGCCAGCAGCCGGGACTTAGGGGAGCTGTTTTTT
D: -
J: TRBJ2-2
size: -
V: TRBV11-3

CDR3: CASSLLAGRNQYF
DNA: TGTGCCAGCAGCTTACTAGCGGGAAGGAACCAGTACTTC
D: TRBD2
J: TRBJ2-5
size: -
V: TRBV7-3

CDR3: CASSWLAGGTGELFF
DNA: TGTGCCAGCAGCTGGCTAGCGGGGGGTACCGGGGAGCTGTTTTTT
D: TRBD2
J: TRBJ2-2
size: -
V: TRBV7-2

CDR3: CASSLTGVAYNEQFF
DNA: TGTGCCAGCAGCTTAACGGGGGTGGCCTACAATGAGCAGTTCTTC
D: -
J: TRBJ2-1
size: -
V: TRBV7-9

CDR3: CASSPLGRVGLKDNEQFF
DNA: TGTGCCAGCTCACCACTAGGCAGGGTTGGGCTTAAAGACAATGAGCAGTTCTTC
D: -
J: TRBJ2-1
size: -
V: TRBV18

CDR3: CASSLRQSDQAFF
DNA: TGTGCCAGCAGCTTAAGACAGTCAGATCAAGCTTTCTTT
D: -
J: TRBJ1-1
size: -
V: TRBV7-3

CDR3: CASSFGQAHLVSGPYEQYF
DNA: TGTGCCAGCTCGTTTGGACAGGCCCATCTTGTTAGCGGCCCCTACGAGCAGTACTTC
D: -
J: TRBJ2-7
size: few
V: TRBV18